This T cell receptor beta chain was retrieved from a study of CD8+ T cells in alopecia areata. This CDR3 is 12 amino acids long. From germline, CDR1 is SGDLS and CDR2 YYNGEE. This clone is a singleton in its sample. Compared with germline, one end of the junction differs, possibly owing to a read error. Sequencing relied on a cDNA template that was reverse transcribed from extracted RNA. Profiling relied on immunoSEQ multiplex PCR, and the TCRdb table lists in-frame clones only, not all of them. The sample consists of under 300,000 clones, roughly two thirds of them appearing once. The rearrangement links TRBV9 to TRBJ2-7, with D perhaps TRBD1 (6 bases). The sequence came from a human donor with alopecia areata. The sequencing used CD4+ T cells sorted from blood, collected at week 0. The CDR3 region has the DNA TGTGCCAGCATGGACAGAACCTACGAGCAGTGCTTC. Translating it yields CASMDRTYEQCF.